This T cell receptor (beta chain) was retrieved from a study of cytomegalovirus exposure and HLA in healthy donors. Primers for the PCR totalled 60 Vbeta and 13 Jbeta. The repertoire was sequenced with immunoSEQ multiplex PCR; TCRdb's copy has only in-frame clones and lacks some. In the table there are about 100,000 clones, approximately 76% of which are singletons. V was shortened by 0 bases and J by 2 bases, with 10 bases between the two germline ends. This CDR3 has 15 amino acids. CDR1 is MGHRA and CDR2 is YSYEKL in the germline V gene. This sequence was found in a woman aged 55-70 years in good health and CMV-seropositive. The sequenced material came from PBMCs. The chain has TRBV4-1 and TRBJ1-2, with no clear D. The CDR3 region has the DNA TGCGCCAGCAGCCAAGATTGGCCGATAAACTATGGCTACACCTTC. Its translation is CASSQDWPINYGYTF.